The 8 T cell receptor beta chains listed next were all sequenced from one sample in a study of OX40 agonist ivuxolimab in advanced cancers. Only in-frame clones appear in the TCRdb table, and some are missing; sequencing was by immunoSEQ multiplex PCR. The data contain tens of thousands of clones, about 92% of them singletons. Specimen: CD4+ or CD8+ T cells sorted from blood, collected in a trial of the OX40 agonist ivuxolimab. Every receptor here comes from an adult with an advanced solid tumor such as melanoma, head and neck, liver or kidney cancer.

The chain couples TRBV5-1 to TRBJ2-7, with D perhaps TRBD1 (5 bases). V dropped 4 bases and J dropped 4 bases, with 12 bases sitting between them. Looked up from germline, CDR1 is SGHRS and CDR2 is YFSETQ. CDR3 length: 13 residues. CDR3 region: CASSQGFLYEQYF. In nucleotides, the CDR3 is TGCGCCAGCAGCCAGGGATTTTTGTACGAGCAGTACTTC.

The chain combines TRBV6-4 with TRBJ2-1; 11 positions agree with TRBD2. This CDR3 spans 13 amino acids. Germline trimming cut 6 bases from V and 9 bases from J; bases unmatched to any gene: 4. The V gene's germline CDR1 is MRHNA and CDR2 SNTAGT. CDR3 in amino acids: CASSTSGRSEQFF. The CDR3 nucleotides read TGTGCCAGCAGCACTAGCGGGAGATCTGAGCAGTTCTTC.

In nucleotides, the CDR3 is TGTGCCATCAAACAACAGGGTGGAGTTAGCTCTGGGGCCAACGTCCTGACTTTC. The encoded protein is CAIKQQGGVSSGANVLTF. The chain links TRBV10-3 to TRBJ2-6; D perhaps matches TRBD1 (6 bases). The length of the CDR3 is 18 residues. Germline lookup yields CDR1 ENHRY and CDR2 SYGVKD. V was cut by 7 bases and J by 0 bases, with 19 bases left in between.

The rearrangement links TRBV12-5 to TRBJ2-1; 8 nucleotides align to TRBD1. The CDR3 loop spans 15 amino acids. CDR1 is LGHNT, CDR2 FRNRAP, per germline. Trimming at V came to 5 bases and at J to 2 bases, leaving 5 bases not matched to a gene. The CDR3 is CASGTGGETYNEQFF. CDR3 sequence (DNA): TGTGCTAGTGGTACAGGGGGAGAGACCTACAATGAGCAGTTCTTC.

This clone was counted once. The V gene is TRBV6-5, the J gene TRBJ2-1; D possibly matches TRBD1 or TRBD2 (5 bases each). This CDR3 has 14 residues. Per the germline V gene, CDR1 is MNHEY and CDR2 is SVGAGI. V gave up 4 bases and J gave up 0 bases, with 7 bases separating them. CDR3 coding DNA: TGTGCCAGCAGTTTCGGGACCTCCTACAATGAGCAGTTCTTC. Encoded protein: CASSFGTSYNEQFF.

This sequence joins TRBV27 and TRBJ2-5, with D hard to call. The germline gives CDR1 MNHEY, CDR2 SMNVEV (reference sequence). The CDR3 covers 13 residues. V dropped 2 bases and J dropped 6 bases, with 10 bases sitting between them. The CDR3 DNA follows: TGTGCCAGCAGTTTAAGGGATAGGCAGACCCAGTACTTC. Protein sequence: CASSLRDRQTQYF.

The chain is built from TRBV6-5 and TRBJ2-7; TRBD2 aligns across 9 bases. The CDR3 covers 14 residues. V dropped 6 bases and J dropped 5; count of bases not matched to a gene: 8. From germline, CDR1 is MNHEY and CDR2 SVGAGI. The CDR3 DNA reads as TGTGCCAGCAGGAACCCGGGACTAGCTCACGAGCAGTACTTC. This translates into CASRNPGLAHEQYF.

This clone has only one observation. The chain combines TRBV6-5 with TRBJ2-5; no clear D. The CDR3 extends over 11 amino acids. The germline CDR1 and CDR2 sequences are MNHEY and SVGAGI. The germline V and J ends were trimmed by 6 bases and 2 bases, with 4 bases remaining between them. The chain's CDR3 is CASRSQETQYF. CDR3 nucleotide sequence: TGTGCCAGCAGGAGTCAAGAGACCCAGTACTTC.